Described below is a single T cell receptor beta chain sequence and its context. Its antigen remains unknown. These data come from a study of cytomegalovirus exposure and HLA in healthy donors. Study-wide results and caveats: In a later analysis, TCR beta V- and J-gene trimming was associated with a missense DCLRE1C variant. It has been reported that TCR beta sequences accurately predicted the HLA-A and HLA-B alleles of most subjects. Earlier findings revealed that most TCR beta V segments proved productive either about 90% or about 30% of the time. Three CMV-associated chains proved CMV antigen-specific in vitro.

A multiplex PCR was run with 60 Vbeta primers and 13 Jbeta primers. The assay was immunoSEQ multiplex PCR, and TCRdb's table has in-frame clones only and misses some. The data show 180,000 or so clones, and the top ten clones hold 0.75% to 0.85%. Germline V gene sequence: CDR1 SGDLS, CDR2 YYNGEE. Trimming at V came to 0 bases and at J to 5 bases, leaving 7 bases not matched to a gene. The CDR3 loop spans 16 amino acids. The chain carries TRBV9 and TRBJ2-5, with 10 bases identical to TRBD2. Sequencing was carried out using PBMCs. The receptor's source is a woman between 18 and 29 years old in good health and CMV-seropositive. This CDR3 is CASSVGVAGGGETQYF. The CDR3 nucleotides read TGTGCCAGCAGCGTAGGGGTAGCGGGAGGAGGGGAGACCCAGTACTTC.